This T cell receptor (beta chain) was recorded in a study of OX40 agonist ivuxolimab in advanced cancers. Turning to the study itself: Therapy given before enrollment (anti-PD-1, anti-PD-L1 or anti-CTLA-4) was allowed, and around 44% had some.

Study observations and caveats: Antigen targets of the expanded peripheral T cells went undetermined.

This clone has just one count. Its antigen remains unknown. V was pared by 1 base and J by 2 bases, with 10 bases between. Germline lookup yields CDR1 SGHNT and CDR2 YYREEE (reference sequence). There are 15 residues in the CDR3. Using immunoSEQ multiplex PCR, the repertoire was profiled, and TCRdb retains in-frame clones only, with some absent. The sample has about 45,000 clones, about 90% seen once. This clonotype originated in an adult with an advanced solid tumor such as melanoma, head and neck, liver or kidney cancer. The source was CD4+ or CD8+ T cells sorted from blood, collected in a trial of the OX40 agonist ivuxolimab. This chain links TRBV5-4 with TRBJ1-5; maybe TRBD1 (5 bases). CDR3 DNA: TGTGCCAGCAGCTTGTATGGGGCTGGCAATCAGCCCCAGCATTTT. Translation: CASSLYGAGNQPQHF.